The 15 T cell receptor beta chains given below trace back to one sample, sequenced in a study of shared clonotypes between healthy human individuals. Sequencing was performed with immunoSEQ multiplex PCR; in TCRdb, only in-frame clones are kept and a portion is missing. The table records 2 million to 2.5 million clones, 92% of them present only once. Sequenced sample: naive CD4+ T cells from PBMCs. Subset described: CD45RA+ positively selected. The receptors were gathered from a man younger than 30 in good health. Some clones in this sample may be carry-over from other donors' samples.

The gene calls are TRBV7-9 and TRBJ2-7; D possibly corresponds to TRBD2 (6 bases). Germline loops: CDR1 SEHNR, CDR2 FQNEAQ (reference sequence). There are 16 residues in the CDR3. V shed 4 bases and J shed 0 bases, with 16 bases lying between them. The CDR3 region is CASSWRVSFISYEQYF. The CDR3 DNA sequence: TGTGCCAGCAGCTGGAGGGTGTCTTTTATCTCCTACGAGCAGTACTTC.

The chain links TRBV5-1 to TRBJ2-1, with 10 positions matching TRBD2. CDR1 SGHRS and CDR2 YFSETQ come from the germline V gene. The CDR3 covers 14 residues. V was clipped by 4 bases and J by 8 bases; unmatched bases: 6. As DNA, the CDR3 is TGCGCCAGCAGCGAAGCGACTAGCGGGTATGAGCAGTTCTTC. It codes for CASSEATSGYEQFF.

The chain employs TRBV9 and TRBJ1-4, with D perhaps matching TRBD1 (5 bases). V lost 3 bases and J 7 bases, leaving 19 bases between the germline ends. The CDR3 is 16 residues long. Germline V CDR1 and CDR2: SGDLS, YYNGEE. The CDR3: CASSAQLGLGSEKLFF. DNA of the CDR3: TGTGCCAGCAGCGCCCAGTTGGGGCTTGGGAGTGAAAAACTGTTTTTT. The whole variable domain, filled in from reference TRBV9 and TRBJ1-4, reads DSGVTQTPKHLITATGQRVTLRCSPRSGDLSVYWYQQSLDQGLQFLIQYYNGEERAKGNILERFSAQQFPDLHSELNLSSLELGDSALYFCASSAQLGLGSEKLFFGSGTQLSVL.

The CDR3 here is CASSFRGGLAGTAHNYEQYF. The CDR3 coding sequence is TGTGCCAGCAGTTTCAGGGGGGGACTAGCGGGTACGGCCCACAACTACGAGCAGTACTTC. V usage is TRBV27 and J usage is TRBJ2-7; the match to TRBD2 covers 12 bases. Germline CDR1 MNHEY, CDR2 SMNVEV (reference sequence). The J segment lost 3 bases and the V segment lost 3 bases, leaving 18 bases of the junction unmatched. This CDR3 spans 20 amino acids.

The rearrangement uses TRBV14 and TRBJ2-6; D is possibly TRBD2 (6 bases). Germline V gene lookup returns CDR1 SGHDN and CDR2 FVKESK. The V and J ends lost 5 bases and 2 bases respectively, with 13 bases between them. The CDR3 totals 16 residues. The CDR3 region has the DNA TGTGCCAGCAGCAGGGTGGCGGGGCCTGGGGCCAACGTCCTGACTTTC. Amino acid sequence: CASSRVAGPGANVLTF.

The gene calls are TRBV7-9 and TRBJ2-1; 10 bases align to TRBD2. The V gene's germline CDR1 is SEHNR and CDR2 FQNEAQ (reference sequence). The trim removed 6 bases at V and 1 base at J, leaving 3 bases unmatched. The CDR3 totals 15 residues. CDR3 sequence reads: CASSTLAGSYNEQFF. In DNA, the CDR3 is TGTGCCAGCAGTACACTAGCGGGATCCTACAATGAGCAGTTCTTC.

This chain connects TRBV2 to TRBJ1-5; weak D call: TRBD1 (6 bases). The CDR3 length is 16 residues. Trimming left V 2 bases short and J 2 bases short, with 13 bases between. The V gene's germline CDR1 is SNHLY and CDR2 FYNNEI. CDR3 region: CASSEWGAGGNQPQHF. CDR3 nucleotides: TGTGCCAGCAGTGAATGGGGGGCGGGGGGCAATCAGCCCCAGCATTTT.

The rearrangement joins TRBV6-5 to TRBJ1-4, with D hard to call. This CDR3 has 11 residues. Germline V gives CDR1 MNHEY, CDR2 SVGAGI. Trimming cost V 8 bases and J 5 bases, with 6 bases left between them. The CDR3 is CASGLNEKLFF. The CDR3 DNA reads as TGTGCCAGCGGACTAAATGAAAAACTGTTTTTT.

J is TRBJ1-5 and V is TRBV28; D gene uncertain. This CDR3 has 14 residues. CDR1 is MDHEN, CDR2 SYDVKM, per germline. The ends were cut back, 9 bases at V and 5 bases at J, with 17 bases in the middle. The CDR3 here is CASWRSGGDQPQHF. The DNA of the CDR3 is TGTGCCAGTTGGCGAAGCGGAGGAGATCAGCCCCAGCATTTT.

J is TRBJ2-7 and V is TRBV7-9; TRBD1 is a possible D gene (6 bases). V lost 5 bases and J 7 bases, leaving 18 bases between the germline ends. Germline V CDR1 and CDR2: SEHNR, FQNEAQ (reference sequence). The CDR3 totals 14 residues. The CDR3 nucleotides read TGTGCCAGCAGCCCCGCCCACAGGGAGAAGGAGCAGTACTTC. It encodes CASSPAHREKEQYF.

V gene TRBV5-1 combines with J gene TRBJ2-2, with D possibly TRBD1 on 5 matching bases. Trimming cost V 4 bases and J 1 base, with 11 bases left between them. This CDR3 has 15 amino acids. Germline lookup yields CDR1 SGHRS and CDR2 YFSETQ. The CDR3 spells CASSIGHQNTGELFF. Written as DNA, the CDR3 is TGCGCCAGCAGCATAGGACATCAGAACACCGGGGAGCTGTTTTTT.

This CDR3 is CASSRITGFSGYTF. CDR3 DNA sequence: TGTGCCAGCAGCCGGATAACAGGGTTTAGTGGCTACACCTTC. The chain couples TRBV11-2 to TRBJ1-2, with D tentatively TRBD1 (6 bases). V shed 5 bases and J shed 7 bases, with 17 bases lying between them. The CDR3 loop spans 14 amino acids. Germline CDR1 reads SGHAT; CDR2 reads FQNNGV. The full variable domain, in which reference TRBV11-2 and TRBJ1-2 provide the parts outside the CDR3, is EAGVAQSPRYKIIEKRQSVAFWCNPISGHATLYWYQQILGQGPKLLIQFQNNGVVDDSQLPKDRFSAERLKGVDSTLKIQPAKLEDSAVYLCASSRITGFSGYTFGSGTRLTVV.

The genes are TRBV6-6 and TRBJ1-1; D is perhaps TRBD1 (5 bases). V lost 6 bases and J lost 1, with 12 bases in between. Germline lookup yields CDR1 MNHNY and CDR2 SVGAGI (reference sequence). CDR3 length equals 14 residues. The CDR3 reads CASSPDGTNTEAFF. CDR3 in DNA: TGTGCCAGCAGCCCTGACGGGACGAACACTGAAGCTTTCTTT.

The chain has TRBV5-6 and TRBJ2-2, with TRBD1 identical over 9 bases. CDR3 length: 15 amino acids. Germline assignment: CDR1 SGHDT and CDR2 YYEEEE. J was trimmed by 6 bases and V by 4 bases; bases with no gene match: 7. The CDR3 DNA reads TGTGCCAGCAGCCCGGGACAGGGATTTTCCGGGGAGCTGTTTTTT. It is translated as CASSPGQGFSGELFF.

The chain combines TRBV11-3 with TRBJ2-5; the D gene is possibly TRBD2 (5 bases). Trimming removed 1 base at V and 3 bases at J, with 9 bases between. The germline gives CDR1 SGHNT, CDR2 YENEEA. The CDR3 covers 14 residues. The CDR3: CASSLGPGEETQYF. The CDR3 bases are TGTGCCAGCAGCTTAGGCCCCGGGGAAGAGACCCAGTACTTC. The whole variable domain, remainder taken from reference TRBV11-3 and TRBJ2-5, is EAGVVQSPRYKIIEKKQPVAFWCNPISGHNTLYWYLQNLGQGPELLIRYENEEAVDDSQLPKDRFSAERLKGVDSTLKIQPAELGDSAVYLCASSLGPGEETQYFGPGTRLLVL.